This T cell receptor beta chain came from a study of T-cell reconstitution after alpha-beta-depleted transplantation in children. This clonotype was observed at least ten times. Trimming left V 8 bases short and J 0 bases short, with 19 bases between. The CDR3 spans 16 residues. Germline loops: CDR1 SNHLY, CDR2 FYNNEI. Unique molecular identifiers were incorporated into the prepared TCRbeta library. Each CDR3 protein is one row after TCRdb ran MiXCR on the PCR reads. Here the sample spans some 240,000 distinct CDR3 sequences, approximately 9.7% being singletons. The J gene is TRBJ1-2, the V gene TRBV2; tentatively, D is TRBD1 (5 bases). The receptor was isolated from a human donor who donated a stem cell graft to a child with SCID. The sample consisted of PBMCs from the stem cell graft donor, taken from the stem cell graft. The CDR3 loop reads CASDEGQGSPNYGYTF. CDR3 bases: TGTGCCAGCGACGAAGGCCAGGGAAGCCCTAACTATGGCTACACCTTC.